This T cell receptor beta chain emerged from a study of T-cell reconstitution after alpha-beta-depleted transplantation in children. Study conclusions and caveats: By one year post-transplant, T-cell counts and diversity largely arose from T cells that were newly produced.

Turning to this clonotype: Its antigen is unknown.

CDR3 length equals 13 residues. CDR1 SGDLS and CDR2 YYNGEE come from the germline V gene. V lost 0 bases, J lost 8 bases, and 1 base stayed unmatched. For TCRbeta, the library was prepared with unique molecular identifiers. In TCRdb, the PCR reads were re-called with MiXCR into one record per CDR3 protein. The sample includes 800,000 to 1,000,000 distinct CDR3 sequences, under 30% of them seen just once. This material consisted of PBMCs, mostly from graft donor cells, taken 360 days after TCRalphabeta/CD19-depleted stem cell transplant. This sequence joins TRBV9 and TRBJ2-1; TRBD1 matches 8 bases. This TCR was sampled from a boy younger than two who had a stem cell transplant for SCID, so the T cells may come from the graft donor. The CDR3 DNA follows: TGTGCCAGCAGCGTAGCCAGGGGGCATGAGCAGTTCTTC. Translating gives CASSVARGHEQFF.